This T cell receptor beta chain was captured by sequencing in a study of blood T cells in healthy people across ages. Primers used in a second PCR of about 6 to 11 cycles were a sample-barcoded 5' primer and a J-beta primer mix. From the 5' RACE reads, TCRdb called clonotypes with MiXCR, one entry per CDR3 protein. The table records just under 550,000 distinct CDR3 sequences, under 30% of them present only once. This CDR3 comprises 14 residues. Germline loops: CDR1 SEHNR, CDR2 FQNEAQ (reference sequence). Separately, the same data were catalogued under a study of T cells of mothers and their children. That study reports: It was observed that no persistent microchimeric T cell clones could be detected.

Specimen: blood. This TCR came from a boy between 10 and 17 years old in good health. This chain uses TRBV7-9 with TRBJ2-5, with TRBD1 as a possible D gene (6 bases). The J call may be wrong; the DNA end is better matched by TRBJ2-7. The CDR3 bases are TGTGCCAGCAGCTTCGACGCAGGGGCCTACGAGCAGTACTTC. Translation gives CASSFDAGAYEQYF.